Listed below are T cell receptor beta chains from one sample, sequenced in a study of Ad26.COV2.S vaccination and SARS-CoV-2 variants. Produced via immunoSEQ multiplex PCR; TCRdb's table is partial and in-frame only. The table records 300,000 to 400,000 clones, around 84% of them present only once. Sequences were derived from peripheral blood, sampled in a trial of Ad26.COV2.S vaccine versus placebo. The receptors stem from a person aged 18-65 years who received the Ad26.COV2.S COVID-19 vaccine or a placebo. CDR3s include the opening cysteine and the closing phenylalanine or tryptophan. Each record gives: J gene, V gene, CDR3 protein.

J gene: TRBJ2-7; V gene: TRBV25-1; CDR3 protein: CASSEAGLSYEQYF
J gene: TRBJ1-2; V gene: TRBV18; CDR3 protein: CASSPSGSADYGYTF
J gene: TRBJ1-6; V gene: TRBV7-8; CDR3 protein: CASSQGWGTPLHF
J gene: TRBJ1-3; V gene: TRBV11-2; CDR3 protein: CASNIGGTIYF
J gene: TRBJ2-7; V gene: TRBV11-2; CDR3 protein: CASSLVGTPGYEQYF
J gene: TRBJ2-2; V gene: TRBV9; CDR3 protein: CASSGLAGGPITGELFF
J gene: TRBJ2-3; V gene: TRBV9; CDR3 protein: CASSWAGTHTDTQYF
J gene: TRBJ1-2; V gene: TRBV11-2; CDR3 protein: CASSLGRDRAGYTF
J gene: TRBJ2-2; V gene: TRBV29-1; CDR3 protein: CSARGQNTGELFF
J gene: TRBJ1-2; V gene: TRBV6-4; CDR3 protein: CASSMTGDGGYTF
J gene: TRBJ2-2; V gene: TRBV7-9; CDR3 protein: CASSTTGEAGELFF
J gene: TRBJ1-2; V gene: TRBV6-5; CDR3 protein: CASSHWQGGRYGYTF
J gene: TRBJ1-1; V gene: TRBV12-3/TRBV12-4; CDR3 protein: CASSLRLNTEAFF
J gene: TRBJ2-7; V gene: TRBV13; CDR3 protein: CASSLSRLGYEQYF
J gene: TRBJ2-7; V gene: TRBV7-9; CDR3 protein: CASSTRGRGNEQYF
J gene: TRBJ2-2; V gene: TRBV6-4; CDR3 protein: CASSDSVGSGELFF
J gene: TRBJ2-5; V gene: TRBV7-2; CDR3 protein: CASSPGTGRQETQYF
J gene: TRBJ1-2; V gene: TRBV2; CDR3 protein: CASSNLPGQGQGYTF
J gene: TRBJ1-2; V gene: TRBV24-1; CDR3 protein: CATSDFAGQESGGYTF
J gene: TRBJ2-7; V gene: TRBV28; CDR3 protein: CASRGAQGAYEQYF
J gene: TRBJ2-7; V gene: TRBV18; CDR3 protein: CASSDGQGDEQYF
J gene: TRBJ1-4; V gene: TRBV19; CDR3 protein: CASTDRGRQDSEKLFF
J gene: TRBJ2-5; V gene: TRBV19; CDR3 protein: CASSIGGTGQETQYF
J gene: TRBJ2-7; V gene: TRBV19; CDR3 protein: CASSIVEESYEQYF
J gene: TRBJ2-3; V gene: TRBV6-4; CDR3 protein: CASSEAGGTDTQYF
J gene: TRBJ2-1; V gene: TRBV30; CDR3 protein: CAWSNRDYPFF
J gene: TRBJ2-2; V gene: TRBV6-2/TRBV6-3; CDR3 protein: CASSSSETANTGELFF
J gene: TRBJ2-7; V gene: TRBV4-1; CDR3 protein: CASSRQGTSDYYEQYF
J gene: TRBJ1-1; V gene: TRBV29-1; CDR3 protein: CSVEKGADDMNTEAFF
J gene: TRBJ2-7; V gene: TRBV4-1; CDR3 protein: CASSQGAPGTGAYEQYF
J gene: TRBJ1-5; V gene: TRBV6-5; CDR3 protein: CASSYGANQPQHF
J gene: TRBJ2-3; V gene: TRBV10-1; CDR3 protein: CASSAARFGTSPDTQYF
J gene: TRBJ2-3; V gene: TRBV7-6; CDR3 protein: CASSPGGGTDTQYF
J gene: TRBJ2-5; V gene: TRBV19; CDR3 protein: CASSTWGQGEFETQYF
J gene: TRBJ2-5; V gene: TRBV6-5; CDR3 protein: CASNPDRGQETQYF
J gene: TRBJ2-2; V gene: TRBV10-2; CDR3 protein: CASSEQGGTGELFF
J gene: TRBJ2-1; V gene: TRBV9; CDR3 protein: CASSVALVRGISESYNEQFF
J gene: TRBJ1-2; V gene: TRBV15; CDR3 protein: CATSRDRSQGRIYGYTF
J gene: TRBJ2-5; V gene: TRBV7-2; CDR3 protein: CASSFQGGQETQYF
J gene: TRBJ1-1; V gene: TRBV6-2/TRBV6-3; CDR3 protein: CASSSRGTSAFF